This T cell receptor beta chain came from a study of cytomegalovirus exposure and HLA in healthy donors. Study findings and constraints: An analysis was carried out at a later point. It showed that HLA-associated TCR beta chains were more clonally expanded than equally common non-associated chains.

Details on this clone: The antigen is unknown.

The PCR had 60 Vbeta and 13 Jbeta primers. Measured with immunoSEQ multiplex PCR; TCRdb has only the in-frame clones, and not every one. The repertoire consists of 200,000 or so clones, with 82% occurring once and the leading ten covering approximately 0.092%. The CDR3 extends over 14 amino acids. Per germline, CDR1 SGHNT and CDR2 YYREEE (reference sequence). V was pared by 10 bases and J by 5 bases, with 21 bases between. The sample consisted of PBMCs. The TCR was taken from a boy aged 2 to 10 in good health and CMV-seronegative. The gene calls are TRBV5-4 and TRBJ1-2, with D tentatively TRBD1 (5 bases). In DNA form, the CDR3 reads TGTGCCCTGGGGCACGCGGGGCAGACGTATGGCTACACCTTC. Protein: CALGHAGQTYGYTF.